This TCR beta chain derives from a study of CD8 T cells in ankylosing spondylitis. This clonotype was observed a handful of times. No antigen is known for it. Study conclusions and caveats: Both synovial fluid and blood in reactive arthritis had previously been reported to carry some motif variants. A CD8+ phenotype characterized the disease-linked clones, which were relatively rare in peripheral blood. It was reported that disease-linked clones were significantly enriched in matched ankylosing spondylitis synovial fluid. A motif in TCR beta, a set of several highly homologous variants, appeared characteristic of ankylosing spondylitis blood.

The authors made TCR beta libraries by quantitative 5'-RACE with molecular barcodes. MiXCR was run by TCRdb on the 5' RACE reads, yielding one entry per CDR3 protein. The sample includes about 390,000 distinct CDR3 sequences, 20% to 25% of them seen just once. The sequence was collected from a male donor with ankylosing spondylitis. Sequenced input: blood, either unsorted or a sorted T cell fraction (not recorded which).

The CDR3 reads CAWTSRGTAYEQYF. CDR3 sequence (DNA): TGTGCCTGGACCAGTAGAGGGACAGCCTACGAGCAGTACTTC. The gene calls are TRBV30 and TRBJ2-7; 7 positions agree with TRBD1. The CDR3 extends over 14 amino acids. Looked up from germline, CDR1 is GTSNPN and CDR2 is SVGIG (reference sequence). V lost 4 bases, J lost 2 bases, and 8 bases stayed unmatched.